This T cell receptor (beta chain) was identified in a study of blood T cell repertoires in COVID-19. Study details: Samples came from the United States, Italy and Spain, spanning acute and convalescent COVID-19. The analysed material was cDNA or gDNA that came from T cells, B-cell-depleted T cells, or PBMCs.

V was trimmed by 6 bases and J by 7 bases, leaving 18 bases between them. This CDR3 comprises 15 residues. Germline CDR1 reads LNHDA; CDR2 reads SQIVND (reference sequence). The repertoire was sequenced with immunoSEQ multiplex PCR; TCRdb's copy has only in-frame clones and lacks some. In the table there are 160,000 or so clones, 80% to 90% of which are singletons. The TCR was taken from a woman between 50 and 59 years old with acute or convalescent COVID-19. Sample: peripheral blood. The chain uses TRBV19 and TRBJ2-2, with D perhaps matching TRBD1 (6 bases). In DNA form, the CDR3 reads TGTGCCAGTAGGGGTGCGCTCCCAGGGGTCGGGGAGCTGTTTTTT. This encodes CASRGALPGVGELFF.